The 23 T cell receptor beta chains below come from one sample, sequenced in a study of low-dose radiotherapy and immunotherapy resistance in tumors. Alpha- and beta-chain coverage of first-strand cDNA came from TRAV- and TRBV-specific primers. Over 20 PCR cycles, TCRs were amplified from a constant-region primer and V-primer adapter. Each CDR3 protein gets one entry after TCRdb re-called the reads with MiXCR. The data show about 100,000 distinct CDR3 sequences, about a fifth seen once. As to time point: after trial treatment. Specified treatment: LDRT plus nivolumab, ipilimumab, low-dose cyclophosphamide and aspirin (RACIN trial). The material sequenced was PBMCs, taken after low-dose radiotherapy plus immunotherapy. The receptors shown here come from a male donor with prostate cancer.

This clonotype was seen ten or more times. The chain couples TRBV10-3 to TRBJ2-1; a weak D match, TRBD2 (5 bases). The CDR3 loop spans 14 amino acids. Trimming left V 0 bases short and J 6 bases short, with 9 bases between. The germline V gene encodes CDR1 ENHRY and CDR2 SYGVKD. This chain's CDR3 is CAISESRGLNEQFF. For the CDR3, the DNA is TGTGCCATCAGTGAGTCGCGAGGGCTCAATGAGCAGTTCTTC.

This clonotype came up a few times. The V and J genes are TRBV5-1 and TRBJ1-4; weak D call: TRBD1 (5 bases). There are 15 residues in the CDR3. The germline V and J ends were trimmed by 1 base and 4 bases, with 11 bases remaining between them. The germline CDR1 and CDR2 sequences are SGHRS and YFSETQ. The DNA for the CDR3 is TGCGCCAGCAGCTTGTATACAGGAGTTAATGAAAAACTGTTTTTT. This gives the protein CASSLYTGVNEKLFF.

This clonotype appeared many times. The chain combines TRBV7-9 with TRBJ2-3, with TRBD1 identical over 7 bases. The J segment lost 1 base and the V segment lost 8 bases, leaving 12 bases of the junction unmatched. The germline gives CDR1 SEHNR, CDR2 FQNEAQ (reference sequence). The CDR3 covers 16 residues. CDR3 in amino acids: CASLLDAGTGTDTQYF. For the CDR3, the DNA is TGTGCCAGCCTCCTCGACGCAGGGACAGGCACAGATACGCAGTATTTT.

This clonotype was counted many times. The J gene is TRBJ2-3, the V gene TRBV5-1; 7 nucleotides line up with TRBD2. The CDR3 contains 16 residues. CDR1 is SGHRS, CDR2 YFSETQ, per germline. V dropped 4 bases and J dropped 4; count of bases not matched to a gene: 12. CDR3 region: CASSPGRAVIADTQYF. The DNA of the CDR3 is TGCGCCAGCAGCCCAGGGAGGGCGGTAATCGCAGATACGCAGTATTTT.

Details on this clonotype: One base separates it from a far larger clone, so it is likely a read error. The chain joins TRBV7-3 to TRBJ2-7; 16 nucleotides line up with TRBD2. Germline V gives CDR1 SGHTA, CDR2 FQGTGA. V lost 0 bases and J lost 6; bases outside the gene matches: 5. The CDR3 spans 17 residues. CDR3 sequence reads: CASSLTGLAGGASEQYF. Written as DNA, the CDR3 is TGTGCCAGCAGCTTAACGGGACTAGCGGGGGGGGCAAGCGAGCAGTACTTC.

For this clonotype: A read error is the likely source, as a far larger clone sits one nucleotide away. The chain recombines TRBV2 with TRBJ2-1; D may be TRBD1 (5 bases). V gave up 6 bases and J gave up 10 bases, with 13 bases separating them. The CDR3 consists of 12 residues. Per the germline V gene, CDR1 is SNHLY and CDR2 is FYNNEI. CDR3 in amino acids: CASRHRNYEQFF. In nucleotides, the CDR3 is TGTGCCAGCAGGCACAGGAACTACGAGCAGTTCTTC.

This clonotype was picked up many times. The chain uses TRBV6-6 and TRBJ2-5; D possibly corresponds to TRBD2 (7 bases). Germline V gene lookup returns CDR1 MNHNY and CDR2 SVGAGI (reference sequence). V gave up 4 bases and J gave up 5 bases, with 17 bases separating them. The CDR3 has 15 amino acids. CDR3 amino acids: CASSSLGGAQETQYF. DNA of the CDR3: TGTGCCAGCAGTTCCTTGGGGGGGGCCCAGGAGACCCAGTACTTC.

About this clonotype itself: This may stem from a read error, because a much larger clone lies one nucleotide away. CDR3: CARSYSGVGTDTQYF. The CDR3 region has the DNA TGTGCCAGGAGTTACTCAGGGGTTGGGACAGATACGCAGTATTTT. The V call is TRBV6-8, the J call TRBJ2-3; D perhaps matches TRBD1 (6 bases). Germline-derived CDR1 and CDR2 are MNHGY and SAAAGT. This CDR3 spans 15 amino acids.

The rearrangement uses TRBV12-3 or TRBV12-4 and TRBJ2-6, with D possibly called TRBD1 or TRBD2 (5 bases each). The CDR3 totals 13 residues. V lost 8 bases to trimming and J lost 1 base, with 6 bases between them. CDR3 nucleotide sequence: TGTGCCAGCGGGGGTTCTGGGGCCAACGTCCTGACTTTC. This translates into CASGGSGANVLTF.

Many counts were recorded for this clonotype. The V gene is TRBV20-1, the J gene TRBJ2-2, with a possible D match to TRBD2 (6 bases). Germline assignment: CDR1 DFQATT and CDR2 SNEGSKA (reference sequence). This CDR3 has 14 residues. The ends were cut back, 6 bases at V and 2 bases at J, with 13 bases in the middle. In DNA form, the CDR3 reads TGCAGTGCGACCGGACTAACCAACACCGGGGAGCTGTTTTTT. It specifies CSATGLTNTGELFF.

The chain has TRBV6-2 or TRBV6-3 and TRBJ1-5, with no clear D. There are 13 residues in the CDR3. The germline CDR1 and CDR2 sequences are MNHEY and SVGEGT. V was cut by 4 bases and J by 6 bases, with 10 bases left in between. DNA of the CDR3: TGTGCCAGCAGTTCCTCTGAAAGTCAGCCCCAGCATTTT. Translating gives CASSSSESQPQHF.

This clonotype came up many times. This chain uses TRBV12-3 or TRBV12-4 with TRBJ1-4; D call uncertain. CDR3 size: 13 residues. V was clipped by 7 bases and J by 7 bases, with 13 bases between them. Written as DNA, the CDR3 is TGTGCCAGCACCCCGCGGACCCGTGAAAAACTGTTTTTT. It translates to CASTPRTREKLFF.

This clonotype was picked up many times. V usage is TRBV18 and J usage is TRBJ2-7; D unresolved. Germline V lookup: CDR1 KGHSH, CDR2 LQKENI. There are 15 residues in the CDR3. The V end was cut by 0 bases, the J end by 6 bases, with 15 bases between. CDR3 nucleotides: TGTGCCAGCTCACCACCGGTAGTTGTCTCCGGCGAGCAGTACTTC. Protein product: CASSPPVVVSGEQYF.

A few counts support this clonotype. This chain connects TRBV19 to TRBJ2-2; D might be TRBD1 or TRBD2, each matching 7 bases. V lost 9 bases and J lost 4, with 36 bases in between. Per germline, CDR1 LNHDA and CDR2 SQIVND (reference sequence). This CDR3 has 21 residues. The CDR3 DNA is TGTGCCAGACTGGGTATGAGGAGGGGGCGGGGGATCGGGAAGATCACCGGGGAGCTGTTTTTT. Translating it yields CARLGMRRGRGIGKITGELFF.

This clonotype was seen at least ten times. The chain uses TRBV7-9 and TRBJ2-7; D unclear. The CDR3 covers 14 residues. CDR1 and CDR2 from the germline V gene are SEHNR and FQNEAQ (reference sequence). V gave up 2 bases and J gave up 5 bases, with 13 bases separating them. CDR3 DNA sequence: TGTGCCAGCAGCTTATCTCTGGGGTCAGACGAGCAGTACTTC. Translation: CASSLSLGSDEQYF.

This clonotype was detected only a few times. The chain carries TRBV7-9 and TRBJ2-1; 13 positions agree with TRBD2. The length of the CDR3 is 19 residues. Germline CDR1 reads SEHNR; CDR2 reads FQNEAQ (reference sequence). V dropped 5 bases and J dropped 6; count of bases not matched to a gene: 16. CDR3 DNA sequence: TGTGCCAGCAGCCCTCGTGGGACTAGCGGGGCCGACACCTTCAATGAGCAGTTCTTC. Residues: CASSPRGTSGADTFNEQFF.

Many counts were recorded for this clonotype. The chain carries TRBV9 and TRBJ2-2; D might be TRBD1 or TRBD2, each matching 6 bases. The CDR3 is made up of 15 amino acids. CDR1 and CDR2 from the germline V gene are SGDLS and YYNGEE. V lost 0 bases and J lost 6, with 12 bases in between. The CDR3 DNA reads TGTGCCAGCAGCGTAGGGAGGGGGATGGCCGGGGAGCTGTTTTTT. The encoded protein is CASSVGRGMAGELFF. Supplemented by reference TRBV9 and TRBJ2-2, the full variable domain reads DSGVTQTPKHLITATGQRVTLRCSPRSGDLSVYWYQQSLDQGLQFLIQYYNGEERAKGNILERFSAQQFPDLHSELNLSSLELGDSALYFCASSVGRGMAGELFFGEGSRLTVL.

This clonotype was picked up many times. The chain uses TRBV6-6 and TRBJ2-1; the match to TRBD1 covers 9 bases. Germline CDR1 and CDR2: MNHNY and SVGAGI (reference sequence). The CDR3 length is 15 residues. With V trimmed by 2 bases and J by 6 bases, 5 bases remained unmatched. CDR3 protein: CASSYRTGVVNEQFF. The CDR3 nucleotides are TGTGCCAGCAGTTACAGGACAGGGGTGGTCAATGAGCAGTTCTTC.

The table lists this clonotype with many counts. The DNA for the CDR3 is TGTGCCAGCTCACCCCCGGGGGGCTACTCTGGGGCCAACGTCCTGACTTTC. This translates into CASSPPGGYSGANVLTF. The chain joins TRBV18 to TRBJ2-6; maybe TRBD2 (7 bases). V shed 3 bases and J shed 0 bases, with 12 bases lying between them. Germline V gives CDR1 KGHSH, CDR2 LQKENI. There are 17 residues in the CDR3.

The CDR3 DNA follows: TGCAGTGCTTCCGGGACAGGGACTCACTATGGCTACACCTTC. It codes for CSASGTGTHYGYTF. V gene TRBV20-1 combines with J gene TRBJ1-2; 9 positions match TRBD1. The germline V gene encodes CDR1 DFQATT and CDR2 SNEGSKA (reference sequence). After removal of 5 bases from V and 3 bases from J, the junction contained 7 bases not matched to a gene. The CDR3 sequence is 14 residues long.

The table lists this clonotype with many counts. The chain has TRBV7-2 and TRBJ2-5; D gene uncertain. The CDR3 extends over 13 amino acids. Trimming cost V 3 bases and J 2 bases, with 7 bases left between them. Per germline, CDR1 SGHTA and CDR2 FQGNSA. For the CDR3, the DNA is TGTGCCAGCAGCTTCGGAGTTCAAGAGACCCAGTACTTC. Protein: CASSFGVQETQYF.

Comments on this clonotype: At one end the junction does not follow the germline gene, possibly because of a read error. The rearrangement uses TRBV5-1 and TRBJ2-1, with D tentatively TRBD2 (6 bases). Looked up from germline, CDR1 is SGHRS and CDR2 is YFSETQ. CDR3 length: 17 amino acids. The CDR3 nucleotides read TGCGCCAGCAGCTTGGCTCTAGCGAGGGGAGTCTACAATGAGCAGTTTTTC. Protein sequence: CASSLALARGVYNEQFF.

This clonotype was seen repeatedly, ten times or more. The rearrangement uses TRBV5-1 and TRBJ2-6; D not certain. Per germline, CDR1 SGHRS and CDR2 YFSETQ. Trimming pared 3 bases from V and 0 bases from J, leaving 4 bases between. This CDR3 spans 14 amino acids. CDR3: CASSYDSGANVLTF. The DNA for the CDR3 is TGCGCCAGCAGCTATGACTCTGGGGCCAACGTCCTGACTTTC.